This passage covers 5 T cell receptor beta chains from one sample sequenced in a study of cytomegalovirus exposure and HLA in healthy donors. The PCR made use of 60 Vbeta and 13 Jbeta primers. The assay was immunoSEQ multiplex PCR, and TCRdb's table has in-frame clones only and misses some. This sample yields about 150,000 clones, of which more than 7.5% are seen a single time; 1.8% belongs to the top ten. Material for sequencing was PBMCs. The origin of the receptors is a man over 45 in good health and CMV-seronegative.

The chain has TRBV9 and TRBJ1-2; 7 bases match TRBD1. The CDR3 spans 14 residues. Per germline, CDR1 SGDLS and CDR2 YYNGEE. Germline trimming cut 3 bases from V and 4 bases from J; bases unmatched to any gene: 6. Here the CDR3 DNA reads TGTGCCAGCAGCGCTGACAGGGCCGGCTATGGCTACACCTTC. This codes for CASSADRAGYGYTF.

The rearrangement uses TRBV7-2 and TRBJ2-1; 12 bases are a match to TRBD2. Germline CDR1 SGHTA, CDR2 FQGNSA. The CDR3 covers 17 residues. V lost 8 bases, J lost 4 bases, and 12 bases stayed unmatched. CDR3 sequence reads: CASSGQVGLAGYNEQFF. Written as DNA, the CDR3 is TGTGCCAGCTCTGGACAGGTAGGACTAGCGGGGTACAATGAGCAGTTCTTC. Full variable domain (outside the CDR3, taken from reference TRBV7-2 and TRBJ2-1): GAGVSQSPSNKVTEKGKDVELRCDPISGHTALYWYRQSLGQGLEFLIYFQGNSAPDKSGLPSDRFSAERTGGSVSTLTIQRTQQEDSAVYLCASSGQVGLAGYNEQFFGPGTRLTVL.

This clone was counted only a few times. This chain connects TRBV2 to TRBJ2-7; 10 nucleotides match TRBD1. Trimming cost V 6 bases and J 3 bases; bases outside gene matches: 2. CDR1 and CDR2 from the germline V gene are SNHLY and FYNNEI. The CDR3 is 13 amino acids. CDR3 amino acids: CASRRDRGYEQYF. In DNA, the CDR3 is TGTGCCAGCAGGAGGGACAGGGGCTACGAGCAGTACTTC.

The chain carries TRBV6-5 and TRBJ1-1; a weak D match, TRBD1 (6 bases). The CDR3 loop spans 15 amino acids. Germline CDR1 is MNHEY and CDR2 is SVGAGI. The V end lost 6 bases, the J end lost 5 bases, and 19 bases lay between the germline ends. The CDR3: CASSSLGGVRTEAFF. The CDR3 DNA is TGTGCCAGCAGCTCCTTAGGGGGGGTAAGGACTGAAGCTTTCTTT.

The rearrangement uses TRBV7-9 and TRBJ2-2, with D perhaps TRBD2 (7 bases). V lost 1 base, J lost 4 bases, and 13 bases lay in between. CDR1 is SEHNR and CDR2 is FQNEAQ in the germline V gene (reference sequence). This CDR3 has 16 amino acids. The CDR3 DNA is TGTGCCAGCAGCTTAGATGCGGGGGCGACCACCGGGGAGCTGTTTTTT. The encoded protein is CASSLDAGATTGELFF.